This T cell receptor beta chain was sequenced for a study of blood T cell repertoires in COVID-19. Study background: Samples came from the United States, Italy and Spain, spanning acute and convalescent COVID-19. The analysed material was cDNA or gDNA that came from T cells, B-cell-depleted T cells, or PBMCs.

The germline gives CDR1 SGHDN, CDR2 FVKESK. This CDR3 contains 13 residues. Trimming stripped 4 bases from V and 10 bases from J, with 14 bases between. TCRdb's copy holds only in-frame clones and misses some; the assay was immunoSEQ multiplex PCR. The sample lists approximately 21,000 clones; approximately 86% were seen once. This receptor was identified in a human donor with acute or convalescent COVID-19. The donor label of this sample is uncertain. The gene calls are TRBV14 and TRBJ2-1; weak D call: TRBD1 (6 bases). Sequenced: peripheral blood. The CDR3 DNA sequence: TGTGCCAGCAGCCCAAGAAGGGGGTGGGAGCAGTTCTTC. Encoded protein: CASSPRRGWEQFF.